Shown below are 11 T cell receptor beta chains from a single sample sequenced in a study of T cell responses to AZD1222 COVID-19 vaccine. Measured with immunoSEQ multiplex PCR; TCRdb has only the in-frame clones, and not every one. Of around 160,000 clones in the sample, 90% to 95% were seen once. The specimen was peripheral blood, collected on day 0 of AZD1222 vaccination. These receptors came from an adult in good health.

The chain couples TRBV12-3 or TRBV12-4 to TRBJ1-5; D is ambiguous. The CDR3 covers 13 residues. Between the trimmed V and J ends, which lost 5 bases and 7 bases, there was a span of 12 bases. DNA for the CDR3: TGTGCCAGCAGTAAACAGACATCCCAGCCCCAGCATTTT. Translating gives CASSKQTSQPQHF.

CDR3 in amino acids: CASTDRGTGELFF. The CDR3 DNA follows: TGTGCCAGCACGGATAGGGGCACCGGGGAGCTGTTTTTT. The chain is built from TRBV12-3 or TRBV12-4 and TRBJ2-2, with D tentatively TRBD1 (5 bases). This CDR3 has 13 residues. The ends were cut back, 7 bases at V and 4 bases at J, with 10 bases in the middle.

The chain uses TRBV27 and TRBJ1-2; 8 bases are a match to TRBD1. CDR1 and CDR2 (germline): MNHEY, SMNVEV (reference sequence). The CDR3 covers 15 residues. With V trimmed by 10 bases and J by 2 bases, 12 bases remained unmatched. The CDR3 sequence: CATRRTGKGNYGYTF. The CDR3 coding sequence is TGTGCCACCCGCCGGACAGGGAAGGGCAACTATGGCTACACCTTC.

The chain couples TRBV14 to TRBJ2-3, with 7 bases identical to TRBD1. Trimming cost V 2 bases and J 1 base; bases outside gene matches: 6. This CDR3 has 16 amino acids. The germline gives CDR1 SGHDN, CDR2 FVKESK. This CDR3 is CASSQLTGFGTDTQYF. The CDR3 DNA follows: TGTGCCAGCAGCCAATTGACAGGGTTTGGCACAGATACGCAGTATTTT.

The chain couples TRBV28 to TRBJ2-2; D may correspond to TRBD1 or TRBD2 (5 bases each). The CDR3 totals 15 residues. V was trimmed by 5 bases and J by 5 bases, leaving 15 bases between them. Per the germline V gene, CDR1 is MDHEN and CDR2 is SYDVKM. The CDR3, as DNA: TGTGCCAGCAGTACCGGGACGGAAGGGACCGGGGAGCTGTTTTTT. Protein: CASSTGTEGTGELFF.

The chain couples TRBV6-5 to TRBJ2-1, with D possibly TRBD1 on 5 matching bases. Trimming removed 6 bases at V and 4 bases at J, with 10 bases between. Germline CDR1 and CDR2: MNHEY and SVGAGI. The CDR3 loop spans 13 amino acids. CDR3 region: CASRDNEYNEQFF. In DNA form, the CDR3 reads TGTGCCAGCAGGGACAACGAATACAATGAGCAGTTCTTC.

This clone came up a few times. The chain uses TRBV3-1 (or the pseudogene TRBV3-2) and TRBJ1-2; D is undetermined. Germline CDR1 and CDR2: LGHDT and YNNKEL (reference sequence). There are 13 residues in the CDR3. The ends were cut back, 4 bases at V and 4 bases at J, with 10 bases in the middle. CDR3 DNA: TGTGCCAGCAGCCTTTCCCGAGGCTATGGCTACACCTTC. Encoded protein: CASSLSRGYGYTF.

The CDR3 loop reads CASSRFLGAEAFF. Here the CDR3 DNA reads TGTGCCAGCAGTCGTTTCCTCGGGGCTGAAGCTTTCTTT. This chain connects TRBV12-3 or TRBV12-4 to TRBJ1-1; no reliable D call. The CDR3 extends over 13 amino acids. Between the trimmed V and J ends, which lost 5 bases and 6 bases, there was a span of 13 bases.

CDR3 protein: CATSDSVRDLVTGELFF. As DNA, the CDR3 is TGTGCCACCAGTGATTCCGTCCGGGACTTAGTGACGGGGGAGCTGTTTTTT. This rearrangement joins TRBV24-1 to TRBJ2-2; D perhaps matches TRBD2 (6 bases). The CDR3 runs to 17 residues. Germline CDR1 is KGHDR and CDR2 is SFDVKD. Trimming stripped 2 bases from V and 8 bases from J, with 20 bases between.

The rearrangement uses TRBV6-2 or TRBV6-3 and TRBJ2-1; D could derive from TRBD1 or TRBD2 (6 bases each). V lost 5 bases and J lost 5, with 16 bases in between. CDR3 length: 15 amino acids. Germline V lookup: CDR1 MNHEY, CDR2 SVGEGT. CDR3 nucleotide sequence: TGTGCCAGCAGTGTCAGCTTCGGGGGCAACAATGAGCAGTTCTTC. The encoded protein is CASSVSFGGNNEQFF.

CDR3 loop: CASSPDVGFLAAYGYTF. Here the CDR3 DNA reads TGTGCCAGCAGCCCGGACGTGGGATTCTTAGCCGCCTATGGCTACACCTTC. The chain joins TRBV3-1 (or the pseudogene TRBV3-2) to TRBJ1-2; D unclear. V dropped 4 bases and J dropped 4 bases, with 22 bases sitting between them. Germline V gene lookup returns CDR1 LGHDT and CDR2 YNNKEL (reference sequence). This CDR3 is 17 amino acids long.